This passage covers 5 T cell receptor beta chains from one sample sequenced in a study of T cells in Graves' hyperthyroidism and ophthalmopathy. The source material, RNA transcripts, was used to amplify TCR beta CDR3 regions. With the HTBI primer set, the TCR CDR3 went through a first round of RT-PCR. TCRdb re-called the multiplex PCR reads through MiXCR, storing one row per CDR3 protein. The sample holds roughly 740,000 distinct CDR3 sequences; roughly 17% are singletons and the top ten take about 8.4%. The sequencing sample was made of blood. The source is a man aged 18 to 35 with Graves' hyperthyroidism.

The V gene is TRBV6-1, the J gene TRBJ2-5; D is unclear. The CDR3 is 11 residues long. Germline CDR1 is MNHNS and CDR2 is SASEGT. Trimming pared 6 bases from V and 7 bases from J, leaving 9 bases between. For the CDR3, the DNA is TGTGCCAGCAGGGACCCATGGACCCAGTACTTC. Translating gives CASRDPWTQYF.

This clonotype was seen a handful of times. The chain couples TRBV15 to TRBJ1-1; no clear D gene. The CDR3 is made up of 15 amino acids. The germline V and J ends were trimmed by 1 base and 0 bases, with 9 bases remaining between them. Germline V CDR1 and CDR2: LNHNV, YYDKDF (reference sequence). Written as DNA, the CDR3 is TGTGCCACCAGCAGAGGTAGACCAATGAACACTGAAGCTTTCTTT. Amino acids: CATSRGRPMNTEAFF. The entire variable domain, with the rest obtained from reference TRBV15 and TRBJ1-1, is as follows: DAMVIQNPRYQVTQFGKPVTLSCSQTLNHNVMYWYQQKSSQAPKLLFHYYDKDFNNEADTPDNFQSRRPNTSFCFLDIRSPGLGDTAMYLCATSRGRPMNTEAFFGQGTRLTVV.

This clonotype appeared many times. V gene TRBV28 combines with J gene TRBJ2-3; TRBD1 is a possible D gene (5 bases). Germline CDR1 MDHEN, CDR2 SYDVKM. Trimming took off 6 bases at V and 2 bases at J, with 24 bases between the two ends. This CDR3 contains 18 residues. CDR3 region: CASRPLDLRGSFTDTQYF. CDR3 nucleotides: TGTGCCAGCAGACCGCTAGACTTAAGGGGTTCGTTCACAGATACGCAGTATTTT. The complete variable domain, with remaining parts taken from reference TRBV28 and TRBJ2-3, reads DVKVTQSSRYLVKRTGEKVFLECVQDMDHENMFWYRQDPGLGLRLIYFSYDVKMKEKGDIPEGYSVSREKKERFSLILESASTNQTSMYLCASRPLDLRGSFTDTQYFGPGTRLTVL.

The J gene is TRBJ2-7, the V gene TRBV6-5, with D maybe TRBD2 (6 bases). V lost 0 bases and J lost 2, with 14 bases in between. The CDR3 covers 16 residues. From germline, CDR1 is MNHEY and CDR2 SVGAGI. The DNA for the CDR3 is TGTGCCAGCAGTTACTCGGGGGGACGGCTGGCCTACGAGCAGTACTTC. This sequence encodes CASSYSGGRLAYEQYF.

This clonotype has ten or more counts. The CDR3: CASSKTGGSSYEQYF. CDR3 sequence (DNA): TGTGCCAGCAGCAAGACCGGCGGGAGCTCCTACGAGCAGTACTTC. V is TRBV7-3 and J is TRBJ2-7; 7 nucleotides align to TRBD2. Looked up from germline, CDR1 is SGHTA and CDR2 is FQGTGA. V lost 5 bases to trimming and J lost 0 bases; unmatched junction nucleotides: 7. This CDR3 region has 15 residues.